The sequence of this TCR beta chain was determined in a study of blood T cell repertoires in COVID-19. Per the study methods: Counts of nucleated cells, estimated from reference gene primer amplification, were obtained. Generated by immunoSEQ multiplex PCR, the TCRdb table keeps only in-frame clones and is missing some. Clone size and V and J calls were adopted from that table, with D and trimming inferred from the DNA. The profile shows some 50,000 clones, 80% to 90% of them singletons. The V gene lost 5 bases and the J gene lost 1 base, with 12 bases spanning the gap. Germline V lookup: CDR1 SNHLY, CDR2 FYNNEI. The CDR3 length is 15 residues.

The gene calls are TRBV2 and TRBJ1-3; possibly TRBD1 for D (6 bases). The origin of this receptor is a man in his fifties with acute or convalescent COVID-19. Sequences were obtained from peripheral blood. CDR3 sequence: CASSLSTGSGNTIYF. The CDR3 DNA reads as TGTGCCAGCAGTTTAAGCACAGGGTCTGGAAACACCATATATTTT.